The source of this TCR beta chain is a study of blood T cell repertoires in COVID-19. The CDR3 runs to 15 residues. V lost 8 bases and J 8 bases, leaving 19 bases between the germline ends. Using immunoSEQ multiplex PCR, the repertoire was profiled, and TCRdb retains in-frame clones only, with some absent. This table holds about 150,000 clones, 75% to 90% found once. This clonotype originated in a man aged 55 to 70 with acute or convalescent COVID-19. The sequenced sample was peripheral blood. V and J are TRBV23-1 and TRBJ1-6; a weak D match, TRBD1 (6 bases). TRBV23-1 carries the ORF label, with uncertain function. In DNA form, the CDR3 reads TGCGCCAGCGTAAGGTATAGGGGGTTTGATTCACCCCTCCACTTT. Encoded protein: CASVRYRGFDSPLHF.